The clone carrying this T cell receptor (beta chain) is a singleton in its sample. The germline CDR1 and CDR2 sequences are SEHNR and FQNEAQ (reference sequence). The length of the CDR3 is 15 residues. V was cut by 3 bases and J by 3 bases, with 15 bases left in between. Sequencing of TCR beta was carried out in blood CD8+ and CD4+ T cells. The data belong to a study of CD8 T cells in Susac syndrome. Reverse transcription used roughly 0.5 to 1 ug RNA and random hexamers. TCRdb itself ran the immunoSEQ multiplex PCR reads through MiXCR, one entry per CDR3 protein. The sample shows about 250,000 distinct CDR3 sequences, 80% to 95% of them seen only once.

The source is a human donor with multiple sclerosis. The chain has TRBV7-9 and TRBJ2-7; D unclear. The sequencing sample was made of CD4+ T cells from PBMCs. In nucleotides, the CDR3 is TGTGCCAGCAGCTTGAAGGTTGTCAGCCTCTACGAGCAGTACTTC. Translating it yields CASSLKVVSLYEQYF.